This note documents a single TCR beta chain sequence. These data come from a study of blood T cells in healthy people across ages. A second PCR, run for roughly 7 to 11 cycles, used a sample-barcoded 5' primer plus a J-beta primer mix. TCRdb passed the 5' RACE reads through MiXCR, listing each CDR3 protein once. Here the sample spans about 620,000 distinct CDR3 sequences, roughly 21% being singletons. This CDR3 has 15 amino acids. Germline CDR1 and CDR2: MRHNA and SNTAGT. After removal of 3 bases from V and 5 bases from J, the junction contained 2 bases not matched to a gene. The chain employs TRBV6-4 and TRBJ2-1; TRBD1 matches 12 bases. The sequence derives from an older man in good health. Specimen: blood. The CDR3 DNA reads TGTGCCAGCAGTGAGGGGACAGGGGGCCACAATGAGCAGTTCTTC. Amino acids: CASSEGTGGHNEQFF.